This T cell receptor beta chain was identified in a study of T cell responses to AZD1222 COVID-19 vaccine. Study-wide points: No repertoire was sampled before or during the peak T cell response, only after it. Reportedly, nearly half of unique spike TCRs recognized epitopes outside B.1.351/B.1.1.7 mutations. Recipients of two AZD1222 doses showed rising Spike-specific TCR breadth and depth. Donors skewed white British and female; clonal diversity was possibly underestimated.

As regards this clone: Antigen unknown.

The germline gives CDR1 SGHVS, CDR2 FNYEAQ. V lost 1 base to trimming and J lost 1 base; unmatched junction nucleotides: 4. The CDR3 totals 16 residues. The data were produced by immunoSEQ multiplex PCR, yet TCRdb's version contains in-frame clones alone and is incomplete. The sample lists about 130,000 clones, 70% to 90% occurring once. The clonotype comes from an adult in good health. The rearrangement uses TRBV7-6 and TRBJ1-1; 9 bases agree with TRBD1. The sequences come from peripheral blood, collected on day 0 of AZD1222 vaccination. CDR3 bases: TGTGCCAGCAGCTTAGGAAGGACAGGGGAGAACACTGAAGCTTTCTTT. This translates into CASSLGRTGENTEAFF. The full variable domain, its missing parts supplied by reference TRBV7-6 and TRBJ1-1, is GAGVSQSPRYKVTKRGQDVALRCDPISGHVSLYWYRQALGQGPEFLTYFNYEAQQDKSGLPNDRFSAERPEGSISTLTIQRTEQRDSAMYRCASSLGRTGENTEAFFGQGTRLTVV.